This is a list of T cell receptor beta chains from one sample in a study of T cell repertoires in cytomegalovirus infection. TCRdb reprocessed the reads with MiXCR, giving one entry per CDR3 protein. Of some 440,000 distinct CDR3 sequences in the sample, roughly a third are singletons; the top ten hold roughly an eighth. Source material: PBMCs. The receptor set was obtained from a human donor in good health (CMV status not recorded). Some clones in this sample may be carry-over from other donors' samples. Each CDR3 is given with its conserved first and last residue. Fields, in order: J gene, V gene, D gene, clone size, CDR3 protein, CDR3 DNA. The D gene is left open where the match is weak. A row's size may be missing; if present it is once, few, many or a size class.

j_gene: TRBJ1-6; v_gene: TRBV5-6; d_gene: -; abundance: -; CDR3aa: CASSLDRSSYNSPLHF; CDR3nt: TGTGCCAGCAGCTTAGACAGGAGCTCCTATAATTCACCCCTCCACTTT
j_gene: TRBJ1-2; v_gene: TRBV6-6; d_gene: -; abundance: many; CDR3aa: CASDASYFYGYTF; CDR3nt: TGTGCCAGCGATGCGTCCTACTTCTATGGCTACACCTTC
j_gene: TRBJ2-1; v_gene: TRBV7-2; d_gene: -; abundance: -; CDR3aa: CASSAAPEQFF; CDR3nt: TGTGCCAGCAGCGCCGCACCTGAGCAGTTCTTC
j_gene: TRBJ1-6; v_gene: TRBV7-2; d_gene: -; abundance: many; CDR3aa: CASSFGEGLDLHF; CDR3nt: TGTGCCAGCAGCTTCGGGGAGGGGCTGGACCTCCACTTT
j_gene: TRBJ2-7; v_gene: TRBV7-2; d_gene: -; abundance: few; CDR3aa: CASSPWGYEQYF; CDR3nt: TGTGCCAGCAGCCCTTGGGGCTACGAGCAGTACTTC
j_gene: TRBJ1-1; v_gene: TRBV7-2; d_gene: -; abundance: -; CDR3aa: CVSSLDGREAFF; CDR3nt: TGTGTCAGCAGCTTAGACGGGCGTGAAGCGTTCTTT
j_gene: TRBJ1-1; v_gene: TRBV4-3; d_gene: TRBD1; abundance: -; CDR3aa: CASSQDRGRNTEAFF; CDR3nt: TGCGCCAGCAGCCAAGACAGGGGGCGGAACACTGAAGCTTTCTTT
j_gene: TRBJ1-5; v_gene: TRBV6-6; d_gene: -; abundance: -; CDR3aa: CASLTGSNQPQHF; CDR3nt: TGTGCCAGCCTGACAGGCAGCAATCAGCCCCAGCATTTT
j_gene: TRBJ1-5; v_gene: TRBV19; d_gene: -; abundance: few; CDR3aa: CASQQGRTQPQHF; CDR3nt: TGTGCCAGTCAGCAGGGACGAACTCAGCCCCAGCATTTT
j_gene: TRBJ2-2; v_gene: TRBV7-2; d_gene: -; abundance: many; CDR3aa: CAIKRSTGELFF; CDR3nt: TGTGCCATAAAAAGGAGCACCGGGGAGCTGTTTTTT
j_gene: TRBJ1-6; v_gene: TRBV7-2; d_gene: -; abundance: many; CDR3aa: CASSLRNSPLHF; CDR3nt: TGTGCCAGCAGCTTACGGAATTCACCCCTCCACTTT
j_gene: TRBJ2-5; v_gene: TRBV11-2; d_gene: -; abundance: -; CDR3aa: CASSLTDADQETQYF; CDR3nt: TGTGCCAGCAGCTTAACAGATGCAGACCAAGAGACCCAGTACTTC
j_gene: TRBJ2-7; v_gene: TRBV20-1; d_gene: TRBD2; abundance: -; CDR3aa: CSARAPRGLARIPF; CDR3nt: TGCAGTGCTAGAGCTCCCCGGGGACTAGCGAGGATTCCCTTC
j_gene: TRBJ1-5; v_gene: TRBV7-8; d_gene: -; abundance: few; CDR3aa: CASSSADGFRKGQPQHF; CDR3nt: TGTGCCAGCAGCTCCGCGGACGGGTTTCGAAAGGGACAGCCCCAGCATTTT
j_gene: TRBJ1-2; v_gene: TRBV10-3; d_gene: -; abundance: few; CDR3aa: CAISESAAPWGHYGYTF; CDR3nt: TGTGCCATCAGTGAGTCGGCAGCCCCCTGGGGCCACTATGGCTACACCTTC
j_gene: TRBJ1-6; v_gene: TRBV6-2/TRBV6-3; d_gene: -; abundance: few; CDR3aa: CASSYIRNSPLHF; CDR3nt: TGTGCCAGCAGTTACATAAGGAATTCACCCCTCCACTTT
j_gene: TRBJ2-3; v_gene: TRBV7-3; d_gene: TRBD1; abundance: few; CDR3aa: CASSKTGIADTQYF; CDR3nt: TGTGCCAGCAGCAAGACAGGGATCGCAGATACGCAGTATTTT
j_gene: TRBJ1-2; v_gene: TRBV20-1; d_gene: -; abundance: -; CDR3aa: CSAREVYGYTF; CDR3nt: TGCAGTGCTAGAGAGGTCTATGGCTACACCTTC
j_gene: TRBJ2-1; v_gene: TRBV19; d_gene: -; abundance: few; CDR3aa: CASSTGPGDYNEQFF; CDR3nt: TGTGCCAGTAGTACGGGCCCGGGGGACTACAATGAGCAGTTCTTC
j_gene: TRBJ2-7; v_gene: TRBV7-9; d_gene: -; abundance: -; CDR3aa: CASSDPLYSSYEQYF; CDR3nt: TGTGCCAGCAGCGACCCACTTTATAGCTCCTACGAGCAGTACTTC
j_gene: TRBJ2-3; v_gene: TRBV6-5; d_gene: -; abundance: few; CDR3aa: CASSYSNSLTDTQYF; CDR3nt: TGTGCCAGCAGTTACTCGAACTCTCTCACAGATACGCAGTATTTT
j_gene: TRBJ1-4; v_gene: TRBV7-9; d_gene: -; abundance: many; CDR3aa: CASSPTGLYSNEKLFF; CDR3nt: TGTGCCAGCAGTCCTACAGGCCTGTACTCAAATGAAAAACTGTTTTTT
j_gene: TRBJ1-4; v_gene: TRBV4-1; d_gene: TRBD1; abundance: -; CDR3aa: CASSHFGGTENEKLFF; CDR3nt: TGCGCCAGCAGCCATTTTGGCGGGACAGAGAATGAAAAACTGTTTTTT
j_gene: TRBJ2-5; v_gene: TRBV24-1; d_gene: -; abundance: -; CDR3aa: CATSDSKQETQYF; CDR3nt: TGTGCCACCAGTGACTCGAAACAAGAGACCCAGTACTTC
j_gene: TRBJ1-6; v_gene: TRBV6-6; d_gene: TRBD1; abundance: -; CDR3aa: CASSSGTAAYNSPLHF; CDR3nt: TGTGCCAGCAGTTCCGGGACAGCAGCCTATAATTCACCCCTCCACTTT
j_gene: TRBJ2-1; v_gene: TRBV25-1; d_gene: -; abundance: many; CDR3aa: CASSEYGNNEQFF; CDR3nt: TGTGCCAGCAGTGAATACGGAAACAATGAGCAGTTCTTC
j_gene: TRBJ1-5; v_gene: TRBV20-1; d_gene: -; abundance: few; CDR3aa: CSASPGGNQPQHF; CDR3nt: TGCAGTGCTAGCCCCGGGGGCAATCAGCCCCAGCATTTT
j_gene: TRBJ1-4; v_gene: TRBV15; d_gene: -; abundance: -; CDR3aa: CATSKAGLNEKLFF; CDR3nt: TGTGCCACCAGCAAGGCAGGGCTGAATGAAAAACTGTTTTTT
j_gene: TRBJ2-1; v_gene: TRBV19; d_gene: -; abundance: -; CDR3aa: CASSIQAVSSYNEQFF; CDR3nt: TGTGCCAGTAGTATTCAAGCGGTGAGCTCCTACAATGAGCAGTTCTTC
j_gene: TRBJ2-1; v_gene: TRBV2; d_gene: -; abundance: -; CDR3aa: CAMGGVRDYNEQFF; CDR3nt: TGTGCCATGGGGGGAGTTCGGGACTACAATGAGCAGTTCTTC
j_gene: TRBJ1-2; v_gene: TRBV7-2; d_gene: -; abundance: -; CDR3aa: CASSLEGFGDLGGYTF; CDR3nt: TGTGCCAGCAGCTTAGAGGGTTTCGGGGACCTGGGTGGCTACACCTTC
j_gene: TRBJ2-3; v_gene: TRBV6-6; d_gene: TRBD2; abundance: few; CDR3aa: CASRGGTSYKESTDTQYF; CDR3nt: TGTGCCAGCAGGGGCGGGACTAGCTATAAGGAGAGCACAGATACGCAGTATTTT
j_gene: TRBJ1-2; v_gene: TRBV12-3/TRBV12-4; d_gene: -; abundance: -; CDR3aa: CASSLSGRTLYGYTF; CDR3nt: TGTGCCAGCAGTTTATCGGGACGGACTCTCTATGGCTACACCTTC
j_gene: TRBJ1-2; v_gene: TRBV10-3; d_gene: -; abundance: -; CDR3aa: CAINTGSHYGYTF; CDR3nt: TGTGCCATCAACACAGGGAGTCACTATGGCTACACCTTC
j_gene: TRBJ2-7; v_gene: TRBV7-2; d_gene: -; abundance: many; CDR3aa: CASSFPSDLTRTYEQYF; CDR3nt: TGTGCCAGCAGCTTCCCCTCGGACCTGACAAGAACTTACGAGCAGTACTTC
j_gene: TRBJ1-1; v_gene: TRBV2; d_gene: -; abundance: few; CDR3aa: CASSVPEAFF; CDR3nt: TGTGCCAGCAGTGTTCCTGAAGCTTTCTTT
j_gene: TRBJ1-2; v_gene: TRBV10-2; d_gene: -; abundance: few; CDR3aa: CASSDGGESLDGYTF; CDR3nt: TGCGCCAGCAGTGATGGGGGGGAGTCGTTGGATGGCTACACCTTC